This T cell receptor beta chain is drawn from a study of vaccination and CD4 T cells after COVID-19. V lost 1 base and J lost 7; bases outside the gene matches: 4. There are 14 residues in the CDR3. Germline V lookup: CDR1 DFQATT, CDR2 SNEGSKA (reference sequence). A remark on this clonotype: Its antigen is unidentified.

The Oncomine TCR Beta short-read assay sequenced DNA from cultured CD4+ T cells. TCRdb ran MiXCR on the PCR reads and lists one entry per CDR3 protein. The sample has about 6,800 distinct CDR3 sequences, approximately 74% seen once. Treatment meaning: roughly 10-day PBMC culture with coronavirus spike peptide pools or control peptides (ViraFEST assay). The chain combines TRBV20-1 with TRBJ1-6; 7 bases line up with TRBD1. Sequencing was carried out using CD4+ T cells from blood, cultured in vitro. This TCR was sampled from a human donor who had recovered from COVID-19. This chain's CDR3 is CSARGDRVNSPLHF. The DNA of the CDR3 is TGCAGTGCTAGAGGTGACAGGGTCAATTCACCCCTCCACTTT.